Shown below are 18 T cell receptor beta chains from a single sample sequenced in a study of T cells in Graves' hyperthyroidism and ophthalmopathy. Regions amplified from RNA transcripts were the TCR beta CDR3 regions. The TCR CDR3 first-round RT-PCR relied on the HTBI primer set. TCRdb passed the multiplex PCR reads through MiXCR, listing each CDR3 protein once. The repertoire holds about 700,000 distinct CDR3 sequences, with roughly 46% as singletons. The sequenced material came from peripheral blood or thyroid tissue (not recorded which). The receptors here all came from an adult man with Graves' disease, either hyperthyroidism or ophthalmopathy (not recorded which).

This chain connects TRBV24-1 to TRBJ1-1, with TRBD1 matching 7 bases. The CDR3 runs to 13 residues. Germline CDR1 reads KGHDR; CDR2 reads SFDVKD. The junction had 3 bases not matched to a gene; V was cut back by 5 bases and J by 4 bases. CDR3 bases: TGTGCCACCAGTGCGACAGGGAGCACTGAAGCTTTCTTT. Translated: CATSATGSTEAFF.

The rearrangement uses TRBV7-2 and TRBJ1-1; weak D call: TRBD1 (6 bases). V gave up 5 bases and J gave up 11 bases, with 18 bases separating them. Germline V CDR1 and CDR2: SGHTA, FQGNSA. The CDR3 has 13 residues. This chain's CDR3 is CASSLWAGTFAFF. CDR3 DNA sequence: TGTGCCAGCAGCCTCTGGGCAGGGACATTTGCTTTCTTT.

The chain has TRBV14 and TRBJ1-1; D is possibly TRBD1 (6 bases). Germline V gives CDR1 SGHDN, CDR2 FVKESK. The CDR3 is 14 residues long. V shed 6 bases and J shed 4 bases, with 15 bases lying between them. CDR3 protein: CASSFTGLGTEAFF. Here the CDR3 DNA reads TGTGCCAGCAGTTTCACAGGGTTGGGCACTGAAGCTTTCTTT.

This clonotype was seen at least ten times. The chain recombines TRBV28 with TRBJ1-1; D remains unclear. CDR3 length equals 13 residues. Germline values: CDR1 MDHEN, CDR2 SYDVKM. V lost 3 bases and J 0 bases, leaving 5 bases between the germline ends. The CDR3 reads CASSFNLNTEAFF. CDR3 DNA: TGTGCCAGCAGTTTCAACCTGAACACTGAAGCTTTCTTT.

This clonotype was detected once. This chain uses TRBV20-1 with TRBJ1-6; 7 bases are shared with TRBD1. CDR1 DFQATT and CDR2 SNEGSKA come from the germline V gene (reference sequence). Losses at the gene ends were 5 bases for V and 8 bases for J; bases not matched to a gene: 9. The CDR3 covers 14 residues. CDR3 in amino acids: CSAATGVGDSPLHF. CDR3 coding DNA: TGCAGTGCTGCTACAGGGGTTGGAGATTCACCCCTCCACTTT.

This chain uses TRBV9 with TRBJ2-5, with D tentatively TRBD1 or TRBD2 (6 bases each). The CDR3 is made up of 14 amino acids. Germline V CDR1 and CDR2: SGDLS, YYNGEE. The V gene lost 4 bases and the J gene lost 5 bases, with 15 bases spanning the gap. Written as DNA, the CDR3 is TGTGCCAGCAGCCAAGAGGGGGGCTGGGAGACCCAGTACTTC. Amino acid sequence: CASSQEGGWETQYF. Filled out from reference TRBV9 and TRBJ2-5, the complete variable domain reads DSGVTQTPKHLITATGQRVTLRCSPRSGDLSVYWYQQSLDQGLQFLIQYYNGEERAKGNILERFSAQQFPDLHSELNLSSLELGDSALYFCASSQEGGWETQYFGPGTRLLVL.

CDR3 amino acids: CASSETGRDTEAFF. DNA of the CDR3: TGTGCCAGCAGCGAGACAGGAAGGGACACTGAAGCTTTCTTT. V and J are TRBV7-3 and TRBJ1-1, with a possible D match to TRBD1 (6 bases). Germline CDR1 is SGHTA and CDR2 is FQGTGA. V lost 5 bases, J lost 3 bases, and 13 bases lay in between. This CDR3 spans 14 amino acids.

The sample holds many counts of this clonotype. V and J are TRBV12-3 or TRBV12-4 and TRBJ1-5; possibly TRBD1 for D (5 bases). The CDR3 runs 13 residues. V was clipped by 4 bases and J by 4 bases, with 8 bases between them. The CDR3 nucleotides read TGTGCCAGCAGTTCGACAGAGAATCAGCCCCAGCATTTT. Amino acid sequence: CASSSTENQPQHF.

J is TRBJ2-5 and V is TRBV2; D not certain. The CDR3 covers 14 residues. Germline V gene data show CDR1 as SNHLY and CDR2 as FYNNEI. Trimming took 3 bases from V and 0 from J, leaving 8 bases between them. CDR3 protein: CASSEDGYQETQYF. CDR3 bases: TGTGCCAGCAGTGAGGACGGTTACCAAGAGACCCAGTACTTC.

A few counts support this clonotype. The chain recombines TRBV20-1 with TRBJ1-1; 9 bases fit TRBD1. The CDR3 loop spans 11 amino acids. Trimming at V came to 7 bases and at J to 11 bases, leaving 8 bases not matched to a gene. Germline assignment: CDR1 DFQATT and CDR2 SNEGSKA (reference sequence). The CDR3 coding sequence is TGCAGTGGACTCCGGGACAGGGAGGCTTTCTTT. Translated, it gives CSGLRDREAFF.

On this clonotype itself: This may be a read error: a much more frequent sequence differs by one nucleotide. The conserved final phenylalanine or tryptophan is absent from the CDR3, which likely points to a read error. The V call is TRBV7-9, the J call TRBJ1-2; D is unclear. CDR1 is SEHNR, CDR2 FQNEAQ, per germline (reference sequence). V gave up 0 bases and J gave up 6 bases, with 17 bases separating them. The CDR3 consists of 16 residues. The CDR3 nucleotides are TGTGCCAGCAGCTTAGCTGGTCAGAGGATTAGGGATGGCTACACCCTC. Protein sequence: CASSLAGQRIRDGYTL.

This clonotype was observed a handful of times. The V and J genes are TRBV7-2 and TRBJ2-7; D ambiguous. The CDR3 totals 16 residues. V gave up 2 bases and J gave up 5 bases, with 19 bases separating them. In germline, CDR1 is SGHTA, CDR2 FQGNSA. The CDR3 region has the DNA TGTGCCAGCAGCTTATCGCGCCAGGCGCGCTGGGACGAGCAGTACTTC. It yields the protein CASSLSRQARWDEQYF.

Notes on this clonotype: The conserved final phenylalanine or tryptophan is absent from the CDR3, which likely points to a read error. The gene calls are TRBV9 and TRBJ1-1; D gene ambiguous. Germline-derived CDR1 and CDR2 are SGDLS and YYNGEE. The CDR3 totals 13 residues. Trimming removed 0 bases at V and 2 bases at J, with 5 bases between. The CDR3 loop is CASSVGPNTEAFL. CDR3 nucleotide sequence: TGTGCCAGCAGCGTAGGTCCAAACACTGAAGCTTTCCTT.

Notes on this clonotype: The germline gene is not matched at one end of the junction; a read error may be the cause. V usage is TRBV7-3 and J usage is TRBJ2-7; D not resolved. The CDR3 contains 15 residues. The germline V gene encodes CDR1 SGHTA and CDR2 FQGTGA. CDR3 sequence: CASSLTGRSSYGQYF. The CDR3 DNA follows: TGTGCCAGCAGCTTAACTGGCCGTAGCTCCTACGGGCAGTACTTC.

This chain links TRBV7-2 with TRBJ1-4; no clear D gene. V lost 5 bases and J 6 bases, leaving 16 bases between the germline ends. The CDR3 has 15 amino acids. Per germline, CDR1 SGHTA and CDR2 FQGNSA. The CDR3 DNA reads as TGTGCCAGCAGCCAAGTTGCGGTGAGGGATGAAAAACTGTTTTTT. It encodes CASSQVAVRDEKLFF.

The rearrangement links TRBV7-9 to TRBJ2-6, with D perhaps matching TRBD2 (5 bases). The ends were cut back, 4 bases at V and 1 base at J, with 11 bases in the middle. CDR1 is SEHNR, CDR2 FQNEAQ, per germline (reference sequence). This CDR3 comprises 16 residues. The CDR3, as DNA: TGTGCCAGCAGCTGGGAGATCCCTTCTGGGGCCAACGTCCTGACTTTC. This gives the protein CASSWEIPSGANVLTF.

V and J are TRBV20-1 and TRBJ1-2; D is ambiguous. The V and J ends lost 2 bases and 6 bases respectively, with 13 bases between them. The CDR3 runs to 13 residues. Germline CDR1 and CDR2: DFQATT and SNEGSKA (reference sequence). The CDR3 region has the DNA TGCAGTGCTAGACAAGACGGGAGCGATGGCTACACCTTC. This encodes CSARQDGSDGYTF.

As to this clonotype: At one end, the junction sequence differs from germline, possibly due to a read error. The chain employs TRBV7-8 and TRBJ2-7; TRBD2 matches 9 bases. Germline CDR1 is SGHVS and CDR2 is FQNEAQ. This CDR3 has 16 amino acids. The chain's CDR3 is CASSQLGGGEGYEQYF. The CDR3 nucleotides are TGCGCCAGCAGCCAGTTAGGCGGGGGGGAGGGGTACGAGCAGTACTTC.